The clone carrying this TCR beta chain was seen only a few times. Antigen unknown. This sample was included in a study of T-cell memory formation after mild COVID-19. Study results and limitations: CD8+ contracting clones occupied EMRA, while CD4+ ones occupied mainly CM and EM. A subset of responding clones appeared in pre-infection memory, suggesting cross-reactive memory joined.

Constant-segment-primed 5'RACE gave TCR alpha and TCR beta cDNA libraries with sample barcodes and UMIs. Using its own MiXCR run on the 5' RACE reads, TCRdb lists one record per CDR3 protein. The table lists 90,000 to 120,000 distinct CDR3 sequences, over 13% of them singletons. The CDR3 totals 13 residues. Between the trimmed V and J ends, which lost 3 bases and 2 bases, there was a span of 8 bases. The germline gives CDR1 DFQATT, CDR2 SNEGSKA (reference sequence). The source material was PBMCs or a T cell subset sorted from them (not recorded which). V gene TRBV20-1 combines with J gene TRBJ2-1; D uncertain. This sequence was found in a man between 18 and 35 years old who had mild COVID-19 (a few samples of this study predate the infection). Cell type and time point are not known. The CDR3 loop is CSASTVTYNEQFF. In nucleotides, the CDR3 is TGCAGTGCTAGTACAGTTACCTACAATGAGCAGTTCTTC.